This T cell receptor (beta chain) was obtained from a study of CD8 T cells in ankylosing spondylitis. Overall study findings and caveats: Before this, some motif variants had been reported in reactive arthritis synovial fluid and blood. A motif of roughly eight highly homologous TCR beta variants was seen as apparently characteristic of ankylosing spondylitis blood. Matched ankylosing spondylitis synovial fluid reportedly contained a significantly enriched population of disease-linked clones.

MiXCR, run by TCRdb on the 5' RACE reads, gives a single entry per CDR3 protein. The sample lists 200,000 to 250,000 distinct CDR3 sequences, approximately 10% occurring once. V shed 8 bases and J shed 4 bases, with 14 bases lying between them. This CDR3 has 13 residues. This clonotype has a count of ten or more. No antigen is known for it. This TCR was recovered from a male donor with ankylosing spondylitis or in good health (not recorded which). The specimen sequenced was blood, either unsorted or a sorted T cell fraction (not recorded which). J is TRBJ1-2 and V is TRBV12-3 or TRBV12-4; D gene uncertain. DNA for the CDR3: TGTGCCAGCCGAACCGACGGACCCTATGGCTACACCTTC. It yields the protein CASRTDGPYGYTF.